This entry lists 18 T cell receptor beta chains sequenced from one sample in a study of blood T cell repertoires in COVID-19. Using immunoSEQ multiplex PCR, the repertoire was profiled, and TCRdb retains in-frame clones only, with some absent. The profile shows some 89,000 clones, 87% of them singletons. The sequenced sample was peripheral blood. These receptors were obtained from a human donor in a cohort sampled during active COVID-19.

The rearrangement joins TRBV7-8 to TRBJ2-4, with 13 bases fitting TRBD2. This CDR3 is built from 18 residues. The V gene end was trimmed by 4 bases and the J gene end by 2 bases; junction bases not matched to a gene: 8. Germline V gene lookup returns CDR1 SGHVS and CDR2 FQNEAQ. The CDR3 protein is CASSSLAGGSATKNIQYF. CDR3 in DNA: TGTGCCAGCAGCTCACTAGCGGGAGGGAGTGCGACCAAAAACATTCAGTACTTC.

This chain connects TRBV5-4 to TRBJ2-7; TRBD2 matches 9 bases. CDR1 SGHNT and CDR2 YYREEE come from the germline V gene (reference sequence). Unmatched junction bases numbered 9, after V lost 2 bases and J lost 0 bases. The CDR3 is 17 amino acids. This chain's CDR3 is CASSFGFAGGTSYEQYF. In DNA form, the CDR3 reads TGTGCCAGCAGCTTTGGCTTTGCGGGAGGGACCTCCTACGAGCAGTACTTC.

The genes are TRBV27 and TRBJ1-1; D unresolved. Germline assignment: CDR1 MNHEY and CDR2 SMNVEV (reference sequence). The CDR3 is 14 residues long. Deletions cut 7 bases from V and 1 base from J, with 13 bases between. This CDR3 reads CASKYGRGNTEAFF. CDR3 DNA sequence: TGTGCCAGCAAATATGGGCGGGGGAACACTGAAGCTTTCTTT.

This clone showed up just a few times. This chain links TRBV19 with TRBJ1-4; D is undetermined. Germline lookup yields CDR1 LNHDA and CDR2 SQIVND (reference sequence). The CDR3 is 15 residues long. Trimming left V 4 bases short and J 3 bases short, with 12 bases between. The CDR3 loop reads CASSRRAGANEKLFF. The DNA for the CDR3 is TGTGCCAGTAGTAGGCGAGCGGGAGCTAATGAAAAACTGTTTTTT.

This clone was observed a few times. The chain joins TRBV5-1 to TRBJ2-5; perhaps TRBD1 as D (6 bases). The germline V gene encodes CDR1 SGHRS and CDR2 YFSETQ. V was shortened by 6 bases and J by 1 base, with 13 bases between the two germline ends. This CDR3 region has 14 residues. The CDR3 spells CASNAGQIQETQYF. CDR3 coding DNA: TGCGCCAGCAATGCAGGACAGATCCAAGAGACCCAGTACTTC. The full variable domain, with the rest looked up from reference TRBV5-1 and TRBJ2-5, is KAGVTQTPRYLIKTRGQQVTLSCSPISGHRSVSWYQQTPGQGLQFLFEYFSETQRNKGNFPGRFSGRQFSNSRSEMNVSTLELGDSALYLCASNAGQIQETQYFGPGTRLLVL.

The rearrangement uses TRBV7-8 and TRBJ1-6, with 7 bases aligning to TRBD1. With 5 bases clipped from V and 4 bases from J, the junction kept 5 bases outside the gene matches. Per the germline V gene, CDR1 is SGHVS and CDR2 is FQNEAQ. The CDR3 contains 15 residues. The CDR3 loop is CASSTQGLYNSPLHF. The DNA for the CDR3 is TGTGCCAGCAGCACACAGGGGTTGTATAATTCACCCCTCCACTTT.

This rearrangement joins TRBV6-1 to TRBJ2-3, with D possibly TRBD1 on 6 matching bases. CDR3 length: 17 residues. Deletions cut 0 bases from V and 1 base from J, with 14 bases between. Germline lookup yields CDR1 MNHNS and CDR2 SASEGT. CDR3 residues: CASSEAFRGAGTDTQYF. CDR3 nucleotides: TGTGCCAGCAGTGAAGCTTTCAGGGGCGCGGGCACAGATACGCAGTATTTT.

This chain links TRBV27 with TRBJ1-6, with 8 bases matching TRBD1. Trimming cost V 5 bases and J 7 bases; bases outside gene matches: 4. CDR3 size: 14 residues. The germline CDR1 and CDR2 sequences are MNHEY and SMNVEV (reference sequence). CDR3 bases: TGTGCCAGCAGTCTTCAGGGGGCAAATTCACCCCTCCACTTT. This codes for CASSLQGANSPLHF.

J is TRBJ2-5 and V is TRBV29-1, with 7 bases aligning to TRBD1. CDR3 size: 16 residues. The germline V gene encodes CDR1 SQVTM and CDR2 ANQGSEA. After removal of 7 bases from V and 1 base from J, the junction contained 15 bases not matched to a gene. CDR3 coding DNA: TGCAGCGCAAACTATTTACAGGGGATTCCCCAAGAGACCCAGTACTTC. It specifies CSANYLQGIPQETQYF.

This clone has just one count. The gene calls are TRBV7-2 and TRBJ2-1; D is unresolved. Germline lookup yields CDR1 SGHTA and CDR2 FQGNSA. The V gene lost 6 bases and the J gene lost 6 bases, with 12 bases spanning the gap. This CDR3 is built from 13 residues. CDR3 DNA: TGTGCCAGCAGACCCAGAGGAATCAATGAGCAGTTCTTC. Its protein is CASRPRGINEQFF.

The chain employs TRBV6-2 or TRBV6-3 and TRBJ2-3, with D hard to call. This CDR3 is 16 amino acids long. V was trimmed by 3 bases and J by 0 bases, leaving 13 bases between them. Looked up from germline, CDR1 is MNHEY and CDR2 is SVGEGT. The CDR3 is CASSYMQASSTDTQYF. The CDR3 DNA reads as TGTGCCAGCAGTTATATGCAGGCTTCTAGCACAGATACGCAGTATTTT.

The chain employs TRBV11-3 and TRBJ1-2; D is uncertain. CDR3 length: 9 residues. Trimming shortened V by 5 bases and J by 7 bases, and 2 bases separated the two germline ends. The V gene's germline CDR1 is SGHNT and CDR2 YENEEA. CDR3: CASSRGYTF. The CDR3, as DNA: TGTGCCAGCAGCCGTGGCTACACCTTC. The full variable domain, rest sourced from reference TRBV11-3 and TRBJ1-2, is EAGVVQSPRYKIIEKKQPVAFWCNPISGHNTLYWYLQNLGQGPELLIRYENEEAVDDSQLPKDRFSAERLKGVDSTLKIQPAELGDSAVYLCASSRGYTFGSGTRLTVV.

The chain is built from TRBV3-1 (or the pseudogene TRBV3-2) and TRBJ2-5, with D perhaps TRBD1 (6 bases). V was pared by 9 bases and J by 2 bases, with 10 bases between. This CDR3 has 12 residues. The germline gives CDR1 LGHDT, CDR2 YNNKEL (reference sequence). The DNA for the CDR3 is TGTGCCAGTGAGGGGGTTCAAGAGACCCAGTACTTC. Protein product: CASEGVQETQYF.

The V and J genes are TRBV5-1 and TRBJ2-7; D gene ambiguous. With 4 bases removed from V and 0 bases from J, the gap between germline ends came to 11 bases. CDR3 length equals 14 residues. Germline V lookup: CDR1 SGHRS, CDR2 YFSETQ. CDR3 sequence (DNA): TGCGCCAGCAGCCTCGACTGGAGCTCCTACGAGCAGTACTTC. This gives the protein CASSLDWSSYEQYF.

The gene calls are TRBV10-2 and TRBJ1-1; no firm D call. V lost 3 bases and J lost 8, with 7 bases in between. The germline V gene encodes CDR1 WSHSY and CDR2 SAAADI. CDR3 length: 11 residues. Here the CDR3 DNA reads TGCGCCAGCAGTGAATTCAGAGAAGCTTTCTTT. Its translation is CASSEFREAFF.

The CDR3 coding sequence is TGTGCCAGCAGTTACTTGGAGGTTGGGTCCTACGAGCAGTACTTC. Translation gives CASSYLEVGSYEQYF. The genes are TRBV6-2 or TRBV6-3 and TRBJ2-7, with a possible D match to TRBD2 (5 bases). The CDR3 length is 15 residues. Germline-derived CDR1 and CDR2 are MNHEY and SVGEGT. Deletions cut 1 base from V and 1 base from J, with 11 bases between.

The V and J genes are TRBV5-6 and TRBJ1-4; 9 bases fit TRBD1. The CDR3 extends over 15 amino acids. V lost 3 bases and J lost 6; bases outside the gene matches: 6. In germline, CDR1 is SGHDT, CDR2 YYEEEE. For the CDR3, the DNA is TGTGCCAGCAGCTATTGGACAGGGGAGGATGAAAAACTGTTTTTT. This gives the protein CASSYWTGEDEKLFF.

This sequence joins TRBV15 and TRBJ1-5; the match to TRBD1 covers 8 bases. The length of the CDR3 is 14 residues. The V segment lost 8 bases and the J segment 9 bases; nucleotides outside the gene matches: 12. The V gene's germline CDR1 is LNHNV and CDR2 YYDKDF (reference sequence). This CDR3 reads CATEHRGDRGPQHF. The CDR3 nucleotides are TGTGCCACCGAACACAGGGGGGACCGGGGGCCCCAGCATTTT.